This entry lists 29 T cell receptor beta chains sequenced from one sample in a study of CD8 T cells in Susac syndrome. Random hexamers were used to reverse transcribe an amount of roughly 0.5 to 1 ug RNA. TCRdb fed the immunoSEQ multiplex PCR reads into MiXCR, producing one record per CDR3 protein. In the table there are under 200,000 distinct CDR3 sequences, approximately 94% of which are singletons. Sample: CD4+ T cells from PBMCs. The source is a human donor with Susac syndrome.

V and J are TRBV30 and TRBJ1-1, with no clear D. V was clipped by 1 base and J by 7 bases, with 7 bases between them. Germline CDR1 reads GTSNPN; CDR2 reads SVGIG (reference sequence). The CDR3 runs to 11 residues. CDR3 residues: CAWSAKSEAFF. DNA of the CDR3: TGTGCCTGGAGTGCAAAAAGTGAAGCTTTCTTT.

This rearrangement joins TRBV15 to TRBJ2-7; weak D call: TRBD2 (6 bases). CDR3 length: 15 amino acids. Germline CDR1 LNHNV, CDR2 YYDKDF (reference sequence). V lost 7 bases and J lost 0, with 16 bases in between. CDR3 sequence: CATKPGEGFSYEQYF. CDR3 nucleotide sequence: TGTGCCACCAAACCGGGAGAGGGTTTCTCCTACGAGCAGTACTTC.

The CDR3 sequence: CASSPQGGEAFF. The CDR3 DNA reads as TGTGCCAGCAGCCCACAGGGGGGTGAAGCTTTCTTT. The V and J genes are TRBV7-3 and TRBJ1-1, with TRBD1 identical over 8 bases. CDR1 is SGHTA and CDR2 is FQGTGA in the germline V gene. With V trimmed by 5 bases and J by 7 bases, 3 bases remained unmatched. The CDR3 covers 12 residues.

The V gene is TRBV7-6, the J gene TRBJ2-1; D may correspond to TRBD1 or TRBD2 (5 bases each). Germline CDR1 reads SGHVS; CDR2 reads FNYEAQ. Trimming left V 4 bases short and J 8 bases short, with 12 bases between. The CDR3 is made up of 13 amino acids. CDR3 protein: CASSYPMGDEQFF. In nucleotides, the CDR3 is TGTGCCAGCAGCTACCCTATGGGGGATGAGCAGTTCTTC.

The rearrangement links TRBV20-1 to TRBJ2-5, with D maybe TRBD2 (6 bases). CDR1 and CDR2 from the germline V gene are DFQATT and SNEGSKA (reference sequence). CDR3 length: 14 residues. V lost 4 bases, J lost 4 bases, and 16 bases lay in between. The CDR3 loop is CSAKPGGSGETQYF. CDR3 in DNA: TGCAGTGCTAAGCCCGGAGGGAGCGGAGAGACCCAGTACTTC.

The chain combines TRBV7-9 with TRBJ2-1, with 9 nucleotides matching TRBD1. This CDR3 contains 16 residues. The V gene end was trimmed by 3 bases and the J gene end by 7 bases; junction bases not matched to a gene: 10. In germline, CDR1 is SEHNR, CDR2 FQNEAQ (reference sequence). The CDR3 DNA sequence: TGTGCCAGCAGCTTTAGGGGACAGGGAAATCAAAATGAGCAGTTCTTC. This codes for CASSFRGQGNQNEQFF.

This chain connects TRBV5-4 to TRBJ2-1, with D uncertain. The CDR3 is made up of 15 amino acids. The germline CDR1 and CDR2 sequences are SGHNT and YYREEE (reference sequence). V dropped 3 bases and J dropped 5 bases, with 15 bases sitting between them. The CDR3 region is CASSSAVLGDNEQFF. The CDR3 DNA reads TGTGCCAGCAGCTCCGCGGTCCTTGGAGACAATGAGCAGTTCTTC.

CDR3 amino acids: CASSRVPGELFF. In DNA, the CDR3 is TGTGCCAGCAGCCGGGTCCCCGGGGAGCTGTTTTTT. The rearrangement links TRBV2 to TRBJ2-2, with unresolved D. The CDR3 consists of 12 residues. Trimming pared 6 bases from V and 6 bases from J, leaving 8 bases between. Per germline, CDR1 SNHLY and CDR2 FYNNEI.

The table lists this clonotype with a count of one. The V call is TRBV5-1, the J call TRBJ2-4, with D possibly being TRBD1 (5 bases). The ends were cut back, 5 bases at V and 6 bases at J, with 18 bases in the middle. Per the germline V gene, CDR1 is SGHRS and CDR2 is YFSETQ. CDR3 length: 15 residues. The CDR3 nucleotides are TGCGCCAGCAGGATCGAAGGGGCAGGAATAAACATTCAGTACTTC. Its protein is CASRIEGAGINIQYF.

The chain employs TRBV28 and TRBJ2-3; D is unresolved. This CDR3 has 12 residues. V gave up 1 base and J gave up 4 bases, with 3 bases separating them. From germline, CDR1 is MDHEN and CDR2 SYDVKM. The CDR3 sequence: CASSLLSDTQYF. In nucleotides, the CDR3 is TGTGCCAGCAGTTTATTGTCAGATACGCAGTATTTT.

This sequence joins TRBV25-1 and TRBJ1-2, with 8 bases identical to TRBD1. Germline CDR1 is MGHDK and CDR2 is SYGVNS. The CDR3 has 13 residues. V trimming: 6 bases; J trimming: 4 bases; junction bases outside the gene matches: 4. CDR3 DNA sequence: TGTGCCAGCAGGGGACAGGCCCTCTATGGCTACACCTTC. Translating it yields CASRGQALYGYTF.

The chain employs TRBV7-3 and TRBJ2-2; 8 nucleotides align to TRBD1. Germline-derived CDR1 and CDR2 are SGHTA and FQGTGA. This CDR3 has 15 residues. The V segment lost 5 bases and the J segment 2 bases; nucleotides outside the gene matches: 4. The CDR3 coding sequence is TGTGCCAGCAGCCCTGGACAGGGCAACACCGGGGAGCTGTTTTTT. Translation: CASSPGQGNTGELFF.

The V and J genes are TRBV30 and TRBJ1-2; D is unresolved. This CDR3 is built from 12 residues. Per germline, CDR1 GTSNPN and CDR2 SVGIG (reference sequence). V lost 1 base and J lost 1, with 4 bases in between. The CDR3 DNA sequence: TGTGCCTGGAGTGGGAGTAACTATGGCTACACCTTC. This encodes CAWSGSNYGYTF.

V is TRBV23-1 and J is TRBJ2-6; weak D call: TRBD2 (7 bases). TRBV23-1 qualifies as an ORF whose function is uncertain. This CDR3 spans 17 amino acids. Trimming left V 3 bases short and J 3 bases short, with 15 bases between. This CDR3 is CASSQGGLTHGANVLTF. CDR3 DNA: TGCGCCAGCAGTCAGGGGGGGCTGACCCATGGGGCCAACGTCCTGACTTTC.

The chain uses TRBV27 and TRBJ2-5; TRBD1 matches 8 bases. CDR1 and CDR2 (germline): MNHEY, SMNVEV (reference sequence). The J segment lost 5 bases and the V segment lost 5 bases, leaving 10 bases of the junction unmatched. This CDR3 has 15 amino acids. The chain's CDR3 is CASSPPGTGKETQYF. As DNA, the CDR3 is TGTGCCAGCAGTCCTCCAGGGACAGGCAAGGAGACCCAGTACTTC.

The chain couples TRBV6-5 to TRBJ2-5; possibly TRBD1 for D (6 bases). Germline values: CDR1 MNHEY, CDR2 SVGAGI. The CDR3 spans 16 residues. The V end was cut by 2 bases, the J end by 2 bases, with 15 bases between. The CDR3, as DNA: TGTGCCAGCAGTTACGGTCTGGCAACAGGGCAAGAGACCCAGTACTTC. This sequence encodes CASSYGLATGQETQYF.

This chain's CDR3 is CASSLLRTSTDTQYF. The DNA of the CDR3 is TGTGCCAGCAGCTTGCTTAGGACTTCCACAGATACGCAGTATTTT. The chain combines TRBV5-6 with TRBJ2-3; a weak D match, TRBD2 (5 bases). V lost 1 base and J 2 bases, leaving 11 bases between the germline ends. This CDR3 has 15 residues. Germline CDR1 and CDR2: SGHDT and YYEEEE.

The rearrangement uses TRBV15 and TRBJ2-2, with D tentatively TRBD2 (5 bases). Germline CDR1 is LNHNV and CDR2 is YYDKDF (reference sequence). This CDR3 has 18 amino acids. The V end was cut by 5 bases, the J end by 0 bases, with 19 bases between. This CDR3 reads CATSWRVRPIANTGELFF. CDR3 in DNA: TGTGCCACCAGCTGGCGGGTACGGCCAATAGCGAACACCGGGGAGCTGTTTTTT.

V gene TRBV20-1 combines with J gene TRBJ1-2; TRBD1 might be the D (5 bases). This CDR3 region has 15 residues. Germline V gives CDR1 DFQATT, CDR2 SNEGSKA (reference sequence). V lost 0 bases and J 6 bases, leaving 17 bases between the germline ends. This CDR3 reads CSARDRPRAGNGYTF. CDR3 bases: TGCAGTGCTAGAGATAGGCCGAGGGCAGGGAATGGCTACACCTTC.

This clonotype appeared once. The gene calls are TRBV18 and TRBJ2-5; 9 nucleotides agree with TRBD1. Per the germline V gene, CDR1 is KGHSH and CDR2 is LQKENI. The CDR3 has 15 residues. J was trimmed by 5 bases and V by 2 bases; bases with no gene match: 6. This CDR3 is CASSPLDRGIETQYF. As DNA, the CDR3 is TGTGCCAGCTCACCATTGGACAGGGGAATTGAGACCCAGTACTTC.

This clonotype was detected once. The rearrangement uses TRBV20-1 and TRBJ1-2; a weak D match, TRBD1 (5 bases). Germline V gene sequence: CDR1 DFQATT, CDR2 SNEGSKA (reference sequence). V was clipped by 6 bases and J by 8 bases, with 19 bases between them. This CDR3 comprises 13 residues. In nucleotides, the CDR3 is TGCAGTGCCCCAAAGGCCAGGGATGGCGGCTACACCTTC. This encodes CSAPKARDGGYTF.

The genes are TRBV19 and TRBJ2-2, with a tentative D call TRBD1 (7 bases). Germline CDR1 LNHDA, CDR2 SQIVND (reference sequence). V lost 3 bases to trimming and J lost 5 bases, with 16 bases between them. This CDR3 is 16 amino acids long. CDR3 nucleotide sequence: TGTGCCAGTAGTATGAGGCGACAGGGAGGTACCGGGGAGCTGTTTTTT. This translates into CASSMRRQGGTGELFF.

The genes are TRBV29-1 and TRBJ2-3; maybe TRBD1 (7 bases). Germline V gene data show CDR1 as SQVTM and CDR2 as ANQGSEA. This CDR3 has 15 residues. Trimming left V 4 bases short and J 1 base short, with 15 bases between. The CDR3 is CSVGGEGGGTDTQYF. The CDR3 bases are TGCAGCGTTGGGGGGGAAGGGGGCGGCACAGATACGCAGTATTTT.

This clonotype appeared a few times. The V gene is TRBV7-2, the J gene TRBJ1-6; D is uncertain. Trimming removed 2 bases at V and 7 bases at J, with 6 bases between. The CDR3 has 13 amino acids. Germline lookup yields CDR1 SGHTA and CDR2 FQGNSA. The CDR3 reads CASSLLGNSPLHF. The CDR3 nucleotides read TGTGCCAGCAGCTTATTGGGAAATTCACCCCTCCACTTT. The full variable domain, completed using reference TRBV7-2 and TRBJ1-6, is GAGVSQSPSNKVTEKGKDVELRCDPISGHTALYWYRQSLGQGLEFLIYFQGNSAPDKSGLPSDRFSAERTGGSVSTLTIQRTQQEDSAVYLCASSLLGNSPLHFGNGTRLTVT.

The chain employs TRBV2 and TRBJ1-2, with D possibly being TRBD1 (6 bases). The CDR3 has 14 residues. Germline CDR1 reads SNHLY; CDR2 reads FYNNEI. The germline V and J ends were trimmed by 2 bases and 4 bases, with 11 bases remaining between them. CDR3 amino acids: CASSESGTSYGYTF. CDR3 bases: TGTGCCAGCAGTGAATCCGGGACAAGCTATGGCTACACCTTC. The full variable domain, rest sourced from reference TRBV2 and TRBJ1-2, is EPEVTQTPSHQVTQMGQEVILRCVPISNHLYFYWYRQILGQKVEFLVSFYNNEISEKSEIFDDQFSVERPDGSNFTLKIRSTKLEDSAMYFCASSESGTSYGYTFGSGTRLTVV.

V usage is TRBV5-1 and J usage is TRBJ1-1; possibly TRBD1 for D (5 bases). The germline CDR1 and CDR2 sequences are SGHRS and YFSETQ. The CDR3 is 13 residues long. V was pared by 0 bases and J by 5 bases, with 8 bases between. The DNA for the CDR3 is TGCGCCAGCAGCTTGGAGTACAGGACTGAAGCTTTCTTT. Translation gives CASSLEYRTEAFF.

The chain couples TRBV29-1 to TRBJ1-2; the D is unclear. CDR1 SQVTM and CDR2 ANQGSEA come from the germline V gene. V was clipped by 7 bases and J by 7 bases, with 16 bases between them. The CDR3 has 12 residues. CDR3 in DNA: TGCAGCGAGGAGGCTATGCGTGGTGGCTACACCTTC. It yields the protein CSEEAMRGGYTF.

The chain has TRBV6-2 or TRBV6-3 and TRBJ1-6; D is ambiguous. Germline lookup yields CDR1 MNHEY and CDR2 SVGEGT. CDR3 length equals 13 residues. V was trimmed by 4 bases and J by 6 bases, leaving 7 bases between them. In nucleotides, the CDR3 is TGTGCCAGCAGTTTTGGACCTAATTCACCCCTCCACTTT. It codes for CASSFGPNSPLHF.

CDR3 sequence (DNA): TGCAGTGCTAGAACTAGCGGCGATACGCAGTATTTT. Translation gives CSARTSGDTQYF. The rearrangement links TRBV20-1 to TRBJ2-3, with 8 bases fitting TRBD2. CDR3 length equals 12 residues. J lost 6 bases, V lost 2 bases, and 1 base had no gene match. Germline CDR1 DFQATT, CDR2 SNEGSKA (reference sequence).